The 13 T cell receptor beta chains given below trace back to one sample, sequenced in a study of identical twins. TCRdb used MiXCR to reprocess the 5' RACE reads, holding one entry per CDR3 protein. Here the sample spans roughly 1.6 million distinct CDR3 sequences, 32% being singletons. Specimen: cord blood. These receptors were taken from a newborn girl in good health.

This clonotype was found a few times. The chain is built from TRBV24-1 and TRBJ2-3, with 7 bases that match TRBD2. CDR1 is KGHDR and CDR2 is SFDVKD in the germline V gene. V dropped 7 bases and J dropped 0; count of bases not matched to a gene: 12. This CDR3 is built from 17 residues. CDR3 amino acids: CATSPPTAGSSTDTQYF. DNA for the CDR3: TGTGCCACCAGCCCCCCCACAGCGGGATCTAGCACAGATACGCAGTATTTT.

In this sample, this clonotype turned up once. The rearrangement joins TRBV3-1 to TRBJ2-2; no clear D. CDR3 length equals 14 residues. Trimming pared 0 bases from V and 3 bases from J, leaving 5 bases between. Germline V gene sequence: CDR1 LGHDT, CDR2 YNNKEL (reference sequence). CDR3 loop: CASSQESDTGELFF. The DNA for the CDR3 is TGTGCCAGCAGCCAAGAATCTGACACCGGGGAGCTGTTTTTT.

With respect to this clonotype: A read error may account for a junction end that differs from germline. The chain combines TRBV6-2 or TRBV6-3 with TRBJ2-7; D is possibly TRBD2 (5 bases). This CDR3 has 12 amino acids. Per germline, CDR1 MNHEY and CDR2 SVGEGT. CDR3 in amino acids: CANSSRTFAQYF. The CDR3 DNA follows: TGTGCCAACAGTTCTCGGACTTTCGCGCAGTACTTC.

The genes are TRBV7-2 and TRBJ2-3; TRBD2 aligns across 15 bases. The CDR3 runs to 18 residues. Germline assignment: CDR1 SGHTA and CDR2 FQGNSA. J lost 0 bases, V lost 6 bases, and 7 bases had no gene match. CDR3 bases: TGTGCCAGCAGTTTTGGACTAGCGGGGGGGGCAAGCACAGATACGCAGTATTTT. Translated: CASSFGLAGGASTDTQYF. The complete variable domain, with remaining parts taken from reference TRBV7-2 and TRBJ2-3, reads GAGVSQSPSNKVTEKGKDVELRCDPISGHTALYWYRQSLGQGLEFLIYFQGNSAPDKSGLPSDRFSAERTGGSVSTLTIQRTQQEDSAVYLCASSFGLAGGASTDTQYFGPGTRLTVL.

In this sample, this clonotype turned up a few times. This chain links TRBV28 with TRBJ2-7; TRBD1 is a possible D gene (6 bases). Trimming took 6 bases from V and 10 from J, leaving 22 bases between them. The CDR3 consists of 14 residues. Germline V gene lookup returns CDR1 MDHEN and CDR2 SYDVKM. The CDR3 nucleotides are TGTGCCAGCAGCCTATGGGGACAAAAGGCCCTCCAGTACTTC. Translation gives CASSLWGQKALQYF. The whole variable domain, filled in from reference TRBV28 and TRBJ2-7, reads DVKVTQSSRYLVKRTGEKVFLECVQDMDHENMFWYRQDPGLGLRLIYFSYDVKMKEKGDIPEGYSVSREKKERFSLILESASTNQTSMYLCASSLWGQKALQYFGPGTRLTVT.

The V call is TRBV6-6, the J call TRBJ2-3; weak D call: TRBD1 (5 bases). The germline CDR1 and CDR2 sequences are MNHNY and SVGAGI (reference sequence). The CDR3 loop spans 14 amino acids. Between the trimmed V and J ends, which lost 7 bases and 1 base, there was a span of 12 bases. Here the CDR3 reads CASTNKQGTDTQYF. CDR3 sequence (DNA): TGTGCCAGCACTAACAAACAGGGCACAGATACGCAGTATTTT.

This chain joins TRBV20-1 and TRBJ2-7; D gene uncertain. Germline V gives CDR1 DFQATT, CDR2 SNEGSKA (reference sequence). The CDR3 covers 13 residues. Trimming stripped 4 bases from V and 0 bases from J, with 10 bases between. For the CDR3, the DNA is TGCAGTGCTAATGATCAGTTCTCCTACGAGCAGTACTTC. Residues: CSANDQFSYEQYF.

V is TRBV6-6 and J is TRBJ2-3, with TRBD2 matching 12 bases. Germline trimming cut 4 bases from V and 4 bases from J; bases unmatched to any gene: 6. Germline values: CDR1 MNHNY, CDR2 SVGAGI (reference sequence). This CDR3 is built from 16 residues. CDR3 loop: CASSFNLAGGPDTQYF. For the CDR3, the DNA is TGTGCCAGCAGTTTTAATCTAGCGGGAGGGCCAGATACGCAGTATTTT.

In this sample, this clonotype turned up a few times. The chain has TRBV20-1 and TRBJ2-2; 9 bases fit TRBD1. With 5 bases clipped from V and 1 base from J, the junction kept 2 bases outside the gene matches. This CDR3 is 14 amino acids long. CDR1 and CDR2 (germline): DFQATT, SNEGSKA (reference sequence). CDR3: CSARGQGNTGELFF. CDR3 nucleotide sequence: TGCAGTGCTCGGGGACAGGGGAACACCGGGGAGCTGTTTTTT.

The chain has TRBV5-1 and TRBJ2-1; the D gene could be TRBD1 or TRBD2 (5 bases each). Germline lookup yields CDR1 SGHRS and CDR2 YFSETQ. The germline V and J ends were trimmed by 0 bases and 6 bases, with 16 bases remaining between them. The CDR3 contains 16 residues. The CDR3 loop reads CASSLAQTRDRNEQFF. The CDR3 region has the DNA TGCGCCAGCAGCTTGGCCCAAACCCGGGACCGCAATGAGCAGTTCTTC.

This clonotype was observed a handful of times. The rearrangement links TRBV14 to TRBJ2-7; no reliable D call. Per germline, CDR1 SGHDN and CDR2 FVKESK. The CDR3 runs to 14 residues. Trimming stripped 2 bases from V and 5 bases from J, with 13 bases between. The DNA for the CDR3 is TGTGCCAGCAGCCAATATCAAATTTGGGACGAGCAGTACTTC. This gives the protein CASSQYQIWDEQYF.

This clonotype occurred a few times. The chain is built from TRBV7-9 and TRBJ2-7; TRBD2 agrees at 7 bases. The CDR3 has 16 residues. Trimming removed 5 bases from V and 1 base from J; junction bases left unmatched: 11. CDR1 is SEHNR and CDR2 is FQNEAQ in the germline V gene (reference sequence). The CDR3 DNA reads as TGTGCCAGCAGCCCCCAGCGCGGGAGAGGGTCCTACGAGCAGTACTTC. It specifies CASSPQRGRGSYEQYF.

This clonotype has just a few counts. The chain employs TRBV10-3 and TRBJ2-1; 9 positions agree with TRBD1. CDR3 length: 15 residues. V was pared by 4 bases and J by 2 bases, with 3 bases of the junction left unmatched. CDR1 is ENHRY and CDR2 is SYGVKD in the germline V gene. The CDR3 DNA sequence: TGTGCCATCAGTGCGGACAGGGGAGCCTACAATGAGCAGTTCTTC. Its translation is CAISADRGAYNEQFF.